Listed below are T cell receptor beta chains from one sample, sequenced in a study of T cells in Graves' hyperthyroidism and ophthalmopathy. TCRdb analysed the multiplex PCR reads with MiXCR anew, one entry per CDR3 protein. In the table there are a few hundred thousand distinct CDR3 sequences, approximately 15% of which are singletons. Sequencing was performed on blood. Receptors originate from a woman between 18 and 29 years old with Graves' hyperthyroidism. Both conserved end residues are part of each CDR3. The order of the fields is V gene, J gene, clone size, D gene, CDR3 protein, CDR3 DNA. A D gene is named only where the DNA matches it firmly. Clone size, where shown, is once, few, many, or a class for clones that have expanded.

TRBV3-1	TRBJ2-1	few	TRBD2	CACSQDSGGSSYNEQFF	TGTGCCTGCAGCCAAGATTCGGGCGGGAGCTCCTACAATGAGCAGTTCTTC
TRBV12-3/TRBV12-4	TRBJ2-1	many	NA	CASSSLGTGLGEQFF	TGTGCCAGCAGTTCCCTCGGGACGGGATTGGGTGAGCAGTTCTTC
TRBV12-3/TRBV12-4	TRBJ2-5	NA	TRBD1	CASSPDRGRQETQYF	TGTGCCAGCAGTCCTGACAGGGGGCGTCAAGAGACCCAGTACTTC
TRBV18	TRBJ2-3	NA	NA	CASSPGSPGGVNTDTQYF	TGTGCCAGCTCACCGGGTTCCCCGGGCGGCGTCAACACAGATACGCAGTATTTT
TRBV11-3	TRBJ2-1	many	NA	CASSSLDRLDEQFF	TGTGCCAGCAGCTCCTTAGACAGGTTGGATGAGCAGTTCTTC
TRBV10-1	TRBJ2-1	few	TRBD2	CASSVSGRIGEQFF	TGCGCCAGCAGTGTTAGCGGGAGAATTGGTGAGCAGTTCTTC
TRBV7-9	TRBJ1-4	NA	TRBD1	CASSGTGKLYEKLFF	TGTGCCAGCAGCGGGACAGGGAAACTTTATGAAAAACTGTTTTTT
TRBV29-1	TRBJ1-1	few	TRBD1	CSGADRGDTEAFF	TGCAGCGGAGCCGACAGGGGCGACACTGAAGCTTTCTTT
TRBV19	TRBJ1-2	many	TRBD1	CASSIGQAPSYGYTF	TGTGCCAGTAGTATCGGACAGGCCCCCAGTTATGGCTACACCTTC
TRBV29-1	TRBJ1-1	NA	TRBD1	CSVLGLRGVAEAFF	TGCAGCGTTCTGGGCCTCAGGGGGGTGGCTGAAGCTTTCTTT
TRBV2	TRBJ2-7	many	NA	CASSPGTLSYEQYF	TGTGCCAGCAGCCCCGGGACCCTCTCCTACGAGCAGTACTTC
TRBV2	TRBJ2-1	NA	NA	CASRPLSYNEQFF	TGTGCCAGCCGTCCCCTCTCCTACAATGAGCAGTTCTTC
TRBV6-1	TRBJ1-3	few	TRBD1	CASITGGAGNTIYF	TGTGCCAGCATCACAGGGGGTGCCGGAAACACCATATATTTT
TRBV5-1	TRBJ2-1	many	TRBD1	CASSLYRGSYNEQFF	TGCGCCAGCAGCTTGTACAGGGGCTCCTACAATGAGCAGTTCTTC
TRBV2	TRBJ2-2	many	TRBD1	CASNLLGGNNGELFF	TGTGCCAGCAATCTACTAGGGGGCAACAACGGGGAGCTGTTTTTT
TRBV24-1	TRBJ2-3	many	NA	CASAASTDTQYF	TGTGCCTCCGCAGCCAGCACAGATACGCAGTATTTT
TRBV28	TRBJ2-3	many	TRBD2	CASSPQTSGRLDTQYF	TGTGCCAGCAGCCCGCAGACTAGCGGGAGGTTAGATACGCAGTATTTT
TRBV3-1	TRBJ1-6	NA	NA	CASSQDSPVRGSLVSPLHF	TGTGCCAGCAGCCAAGATTCGCCGGTTCGGGGGTCTCTAGTTTCACCCCTCCACTTT
TRBV3-1	TRBJ1-5	many	NA	CASSPGRSSNQPQHF	TGTGCCAGCAGCCCGGGAAGGTCGAGCAATCAGCCCCAGCATTTT
TRBV12-3/TRBV12-4	TRBJ2-3	many	NA	CASSRRKDTQYF	TGTGCCAGCAGCCGAAGAAAGGATACGCAGTATTTT
TRBV6-1	TRBJ2-3	many	NA	CASSTLGSGSTDTQYF	TGTGCCAGCAGCACCCTCGGCAGCGGGAGCACAGATACGCAGTATTTT
TRBV5-5	TRBJ1-5	many	TRBD1	CASSHTGGGNQPQHF	TGTGCCAGCAGCCATACAGGGGGCGGCAATCAGCCCCAGCATTTT
TRBV2	TRBJ1-4	many	TRBD1	CASRGTTGTDEKLFF	TGTGCCAGCAGGGGAACGACAGGGACGGATGAAAAACTGTTTTTT
TRBV7-3	TRBJ1-1	many	NA	CASSLFTTEAFF	TGTGCCAGCAGCTTATTTACCACTGAAGCTTTCTTT
TRBV12-3/TRBV12-4	TRBJ1-2	many	NA	CASSREQPNYGYTF	TGTGCCAGCAGTAGAGAACAGCCTAACTATGGCTACACCTTC
TRBV11-3	TRBJ2-5	NA	TRBD2	CASSLRAGGRETQYF	TGTGCCAGCAGCTTACGAGCGGGAGGGAGAGAGACCCAGTACTTC
TRBV12-3/TRBV12-4	TRBJ1-4	many	NA	CASSLPRLAGLDEKLFF	TGTGCCAGCAGTTTACCCAGACTAGCAGGACTAGATGAAAAACTGTTTTTT
TRBV5-1	TRBJ1-1	few	NA	CASSQRSTEASF	TGTGCCAGCAGTCAAAGGTCTACTGAAGCTTCCTTT
TRBV30	TRBJ1-2	NA	NA	CAWSVKDRANYGYTF	TGTGCCTGGAGTGTAAAGGACCGAGCTAACTATGGCTACACCTTC
TRBV19	TRBJ2-7	NA	NA	CACSGTPKYEQYF	TGTGCTTGTTCCGGGACACCAAAGTACGAGCAGTACTTC
TRBV18	TRBJ2-1	many	NA	CASSADYLKDEQFF	TGTGCCAGCTCAGCGGACTACCTCAAGGATGAGCAGTTCTTC
TRBV3-1	TRBJ2-3	many	NA	CASSVFPNSRDTQYF	TGTGCCAGCAGCGTTTTTCCAAATTCGAGGGATACGCAGTATTTT
TRBV20-1	TRBJ2-7	NA	NA	CSARHRANSYEQYF	TGCAGTGCTAGGCACAGGGCCAACTCCTACGAGCAGTACTTC
TRBV9	TRBJ2-7	few	TRBD2	CASSLFAGGSYEQYF	TGTGCCAGCAGCCTTTTTGCGGGAGGCTCCTACGAGCAGTACTTC
TRBV30	TRBJ1-2	many	NA	CAWKLGLLYGYTF	TGTGCCTGGAAGCTAGGACTCCTCTATGGCTACACCTTC
TRBV6-5	TRBJ2-5	NA	NA	CASSYDSEGTQYF	TGTGCCAGCAGTTACGACTCGGAGGGGACCCAGTACTTC
TRBV11-1	TRBJ2-3	many	TRBD1	CASSFTGGTGDTQYF	TGTGCCAGCAGCTTTACAGGGGGCACCGGAGATACGCAGTATTTT
TRBV3-1	TRBJ1-2	NA	TRBD1	CASSQPTVQGARGYTF	TGTGCCAGCAGCCAACCTACGGTACAGGGGGCGAGGGGCTACACCTTC
TRBV24-1	TRBJ2-2	many	TRBD1	CATSDDRDTGELFF	TGTGCCACCAGTGATGACAGGGACACCGGGGAGCTGTTTTTT
TRBV18	TRBJ2-2	few	NA	CASSPRGLSSTGELFF	TGTGCCAGCTCTCCTCGGGGACTGTCGAGCACCGGGGAGCTGTTTTTT
TRBV6-1	TRBJ2-1	many	NA	CATGTLTYNEQFF	TGTGCCACCGGGACACTTACCTACAATGAGCAGTTCTTC